Below are 16 T cell receptor beta chains sequenced from a single sample in a study of blood T cell repertoires in COVID-19. Assay: immunoSEQ multiplex PCR; the TCRdb copy retains only in-frame clones and omits some. The sample yields nearly 11,000 clones, around four fifths seen once. The sequenced sample was peripheral blood. The receptors here all came from a man in his fifties or sixties with active COVID-19.

The genes are TRBV2 and TRBJ2-5; the match to TRBD1 covers 7 bases. Trimming at V came to 6 bases and at J to 0 bases, leaving 4 bases not matched to a gene. CDR3 length: 14 residues. CDR1 SNHLY and CDR2 FYNNEI come from the germline V gene. CDR3 sequence: CASRAQGNQETQYF. CDR3 DNA: TGTGCCAGCAGGGCACAGGGGAACCAAGAGACCCAGTACTTC.

V usage is TRBV28 and J usage is TRBJ2-4; 9 bases fit TRBD2. The germline V gene has CDR1 MDHEN and CDR2 SYDVKM. Trimming at V came to 6 bases and at J to 0 bases, leaving 15 bases not matched to a gene. The CDR3 length is 19 residues. The CDR3 DNA follows: TGTGCCAGCAGCCCAGGAGCGGCGGGAGGGTTTCTAGCCAAAAACATTCAGTACTTC. Protein sequence: CASSPGAAGGFLAKNIQYF.

The chain recombines TRBV15 with TRBJ2-7, with TRBD2 identical over 13 bases. Trimming cost V 2 bases and J 5 bases; bases outside gene matches: 6. This CDR3 region has 16 residues. Germline V gene lookup returns CDR1 LNHNV and CDR2 YYDKDF (reference sequence). CDR3 bases: TGTGCCACCAGCAGAACCGGACTAGCGGGAGCCCACGAGCAGTACTTC. The encoded protein is CATSRTGLAGAHEQYF.

This chain links TRBV5-6 with TRBJ1-5; TRBD1 matches 8 bases. CDR1 SGHDT and CDR2 YYEEEE come from the germline V gene. V shed 0 bases and J 6 bases; nucleotides not matched to a gene: 5. The CDR3 extends over 15 amino acids. DNA for the CDR3: TGTGCCAGCAGCTTGGACTCGACAGGGGCTCAGCCCCAGCATTTT. Protein: CASSLDSTGAQPQHF.

The CDR3 nucleotides are TGTGCCACCAGCAGAGATGGGGGGGGGACTAGCGGTAGCACAGATACGCAGTATTTT. Protein product: CATSRDGGGTSGSTDTQYF. The genes are TRBV15 and TRBJ2-3; 11 bases map to TRBD2. Germline trimming cut 0 bases from V and 0 bases from J; bases unmatched to any gene: 8. Per the germline V gene, CDR1 is LNHNV and CDR2 is YYDKDF (reference sequence). The CDR3 runs to 19 residues. The full variable domain, completed using reference TRBV15 and TRBJ2-3, is DAMVIQNPRYQVTQFGKPVTLSCSQTLNHNVMYWYQQKSSQAPKLLFHYYDKDFNNEADTPDNFQSRRPNTSFCFLDIRSPGLGDTAMYLCATSRDGGGTSGSTDTQYFGPGTRLTVL.

The chain combines TRBV4-1 with TRBJ2-2; TRBD2 matches at 9 bases. The CDR3 has 15 residues. CDR1 is MGHRA and CDR2 is YSYEKL in the germline V gene. J lost 3 bases, V lost 2 bases, and 1 base had no gene match. The CDR3, as DNA: TGCGCCAGCAGCCAACGACTAGCGGACACCGGGGAGCTGTTTTTT. Its protein is CASSQRLADTGELFF.

The chain has TRBV6-2 or TRBV6-3 and TRBJ2-7, with a tentative D call TRBD2 (5 bases). V lost 2 bases, J lost 7 bases, and 18 bases lay in between. Germline assignment: CDR1 MNHEY and CDR2 SVGEGT. The CDR3 contains 15 residues. The CDR3 is CASSYVTFGVGEQYF. The CDR3 coding sequence is TGTGCCAGCAGTTACGTTACATTCGGGGTGGGGGAGCAGTACTTC.

The chain couples TRBV27 to TRBJ1-5; TRBD1 matches at 9 bases. This CDR3 region has 14 residues. V lost 5 bases and J lost 5; bases outside the gene matches: 4. CDR1 and CDR2 from the germline V gene are MNHEY and SMNVEV (reference sequence). This CDR3 is CASSLQGADQPQHF. In nucleotides, the CDR3 is TGTGCCAGCAGTCTACAGGGGGCGGATCAGCCCCAGCATTTT.

The CDR3: CASSLSFRGDQETQYF. The CDR3 bases are TGTGCCAGCAGTTTATCCTTCAGGGGCGACCAAGAGACCCAGTACTTC. The chain has TRBV27 and TRBJ2-5, with TRBD1 as a possible D gene (6 bases). Germline CDR1 is MNHEY and CDR2 is SMNVEV (reference sequence). There are 16 residues in the CDR3. V shed 0 bases and J shed 0 bases, with 11 bases lying between them.

The rearrangement uses TRBV9 and TRBJ1-1; TRBD1 might be the D (5 bases). Germline V gene data show CDR1 as SGDLS and CDR2 as YYNGEE. CDR3 size: 14 residues. V lost 4 bases and J lost 1, with 11 bases in between. The CDR3 sequence is CASSPETENTEAFF. The DNA for the CDR3 is TGTGCCAGCAGCCCAGAGACAGAGAACACTGAAGCTTTCTTT.

The chain recombines TRBV19 with TRBJ2-7; D is uncertain. From germline, CDR1 is LNHDA and CDR2 SQIVND (reference sequence). CDR3 length: 14 residues. Trimming took 4 bases from V and 0 from J, leaving 10 bases between them. The chain's CDR3 is CASSTGSGSYEQYF. The DNA for the CDR3 is TGTGCCAGTAGTACCGGTTCGGGCTCCTACGAGCAGTACTTC.

The CDR3 loop reads CATSDPIAGGRHNEQFF. The CDR3 DNA sequence: TGTGCCACCAGTGATCCAATTGCGGGAGGGCGGCACAATGAGCAGTTCTTC. This sequence joins TRBV24-1 and TRBJ2-1, with 9 bases fitting TRBD2. CDR1 and CDR2 from the germline V gene are KGHDR and SFDVKD. V was pared by 3 bases and J by 5 bases, with 10 bases of the junction left unmatched. The CDR3 is made up of 17 amino acids.

This chain links TRBV5-4 with TRBJ1-2; 9 bases are shared with TRBD1. The CDR3 runs to 14 residues. The V gene end was trimmed by 4 bases and the J gene end by 4 bases; junction bases not matched to a gene: 5. Germline V gives CDR1 SGHNT, CDR2 YYREEE (reference sequence). This CDR3 reads CASSAGQGAYGYTF. DNA for the CDR3: TGTGCCAGCAGCGCGGGACAGGGCGCCTATGGCTACACCTTC.

V and J are TRBV6-6 and TRBJ2-7, with 8 bases fitting TRBD1. Trimming removed 8 bases from V and 2 bases from J; junction bases left unmatched: 8. Germline CDR1 reads MNHNY; CDR2 reads SVGAGI (reference sequence). This CDR3 is 14 amino acids long. DNA for the CDR3: TGTGCCAGCCTTACTGAACAGGGGGCCTACGAGCAGTACTTC. Protein sequence: CASLTEQGAYEQYF.

The chain recombines TRBV19 with TRBJ2-7, with D maybe TRBD1 (6 bases). The CDR3 is 20 residues long. Trimming stripped 2 bases from V and 0 bases from J, with 26 bases between. Germline CDR1 and CDR2: LNHDA and SQIVND (reference sequence). This CDR3 is CASSILGPGHSLSGSYEQYF. In DNA, the CDR3 is TGTGCCAGTAGTATACTAGGGCCGGGACACAGTCTCTCCGGCTCCTACGAGCAGTACTTC.

V usage is TRBV11-2 and J usage is TRBJ2-7; 7 bases line up with TRBD1. CDR3 size: 16 residues. Germline assignment: CDR1 SGHAT and CDR2 FQNNGV. V dropped 3 bases and J dropped 4; count of bases not matched to a gene: 12. CDR3 coding DNA: TGTGCCAGCAGCTTCGAACGGGACAGCAATTCGTACGAGCAGTACTTC. Protein: CASSFERDSNSYEQYF.